One and the same sample provided the 24 T cell receptor beta chains below, sequenced in a study of T cell responses to AZD1222 COVID-19 vaccine. The protocol was immunoSEQ multiplex PCR, while the TCRdb copy is restricted to in-frame clones and leaves out a portion. The table lists 100,000 to 150,000 clones, more than 85% of them singletons, with more than 4.5% in the top ten. The starting material was peripheral blood, obtained 28 days after the second AZD1222 dose. The receptors derive from an adult who received the AZD1222 COVID-19 vaccine.

The V and J genes are TRBV11-2 and TRBJ2-1; D possibly corresponds to TRBD2 (6 bases). The germline gives CDR1 SGHAT, CDR2 FQNNGV. The CDR3 totals 14 residues. The V gene lost 8 bases and the J gene lost 0 bases, with 11 bases spanning the gap. CDR3 in amino acids: CASGGAPSYNEQFF. The CDR3 nucleotides are TGTGCCAGCGGAGGGGCCCCCTCCTACAATGAGCAGTTCTTC.

The J gene is TRBJ2-3, the V gene TRBV6-1; no definite D call. This CDR3 contains 15 residues. Germline V gives CDR1 MNHNS, CDR2 SASEGT. V shed 1 base and J shed 1 base, with 9 bases lying between them. CDR3 sequence: CASSEGPARTDTQYF. Here the CDR3 DNA reads TGTGCCAGCAGTGAAGGCCCAGCTCGCACAGATACGCAGTATTTT.

The genes are TRBV7-3 and TRBJ2-7; TRBD1 agrees at 9 bases. CDR1 SGHTA and CDR2 FQGTGA come from the germline V gene. CDR3 length: 17 residues. V gave up 7 bases and J gave up 2 bases; unmatched junction bases: 15. The CDR3: CASTPPARQGVTYEQYF. CDR3 DNA sequence: TGTGCCAGCACCCCTCCCGCCAGACAGGGGGTTACCTACGAGCAGTACTTC.

V and J are TRBV27 and TRBJ2-1; weak D call: TRBD2 (5 bases). This CDR3 region has 15 residues. The germline V gene encodes CDR1 MNHEY and CDR2 SMNVEV (reference sequence). With 5 bases removed from V and 6 bases from J, the gap between germline ends came to 17 bases. As DNA, the CDR3 is TGTGCCAGCAGTCGGACTCTCGAGCTGGGCAATGAGCAGTTCTTC. Its protein product is CASSRTLELGNEQFF.

J is TRBJ2-1 and V is TRBV7-2, with 8 bases that match TRBD1. The junction had 8 bases not matched to a gene; V was cut back by 3 bases and J by 7 bases. The CDR3 extends over 15 amino acids. Germline V CDR1 and CDR2: SGHTA, FQGNSA. CDR3 region: CASSFSDRVENEQFF. CDR3 DNA: TGTGCCAGCAGCTTTTCGGACAGGGTGGAGAATGAGCAGTTCTTC.

The V gene is TRBV5-1, the J gene TRBJ2-7, with 12 positions matching TRBD2. Germline V gives CDR1 SGHRS, CDR2 YFSETQ. The trim removed 3 bases at V and 5 bases at J, leaving 9 bases unmatched. The CDR3 spans 16 residues. CDR3 in amino acids: CASSSSSGRAYDEQYF. As DNA, the CDR3 is TGCGCCAGCAGCTCCTCTAGCGGGAGGGCCTACGACGAGCAGTACTTC.

This chain connects TRBV5-1 to TRBJ2-5, with 10 bases identical to TRBD1. J lost 5 bases, V lost 2 bases, and 9 bases had no gene match. This CDR3 is 16 amino acids long. CDR1 SGHRS and CDR2 YFSETQ come from the germline V gene. The CDR3 sequence: CASSFLRTGGSETQYF. For the CDR3, the DNA is TGCGCCAGCAGCTTCCTAAGGACAGGGGGGTCGGAGACCCAGTACTTC.

V usage is TRBV29-1 and J usage is TRBJ1-2; D is possibly TRBD1 (5 bases). Germline V gene data show CDR1 as SQVTM and CDR2 as ANQGSEA. The V gene lost 4 bases and the J gene lost 2 bases, with 17 bases spanning the gap. CDR3 size: 15 residues. The chain's CDR3 is CSVGLSGIGNYGYTF. The CDR3 region has the DNA TGCAGCGTTGGGCTTTCAGGGATAGGAAACTATGGCTACACCTTC.

V usage is TRBV9 and J usage is TRBJ2-2; the D gene is possibly TRBD2 (5 bases). From germline, CDR1 is SGDLS and CDR2 YYNGEE. The V and J ends lost 3 bases and 4 bases respectively, with 16 bases between them. The CDR3 totals 16 residues. The CDR3: CASSGWKKGVTGELFF. CDR3 in DNA: TGTGCCAGCAGCGGATGGAAGAAGGGAGTCACCGGGGAGCTGTTTTTT.

This chain uses TRBV20-1 with TRBJ2-7, with D perhaps TRBD1 (7 bases). V was cut by 3 bases and J by 3 bases, with 18 bases left in between. Germline V gene lookup returns CDR1 DFQATT and CDR2 SNEGSKA (reference sequence). The CDR3 is 15 amino acids. DNA for the CDR3: TGCAGTGCTAGTGTACCAGGGGGGCAGAGCTACGAGCAGTACTTC. Protein product: CSASVPGGQSYEQYF.

This clone was detected a few times. The chain uses TRBV3-1 (or the pseudogene TRBV3-2) and TRBJ2-4; 13 bases match TRBD2. The J segment lost 6 bases and the V segment lost 4 bases, leaving 6 bases of the junction unmatched. Germline lookup yields CDR1 LGHDT and CDR2 YNNKEL (reference sequence). There are 16 residues in the CDR3. The CDR3 spells CASSLGLAGVRNIQYF. The CDR3, as DNA: TGTGCCAGCAGCCTAGGACTAGCGGGGGTTAGAAACATTCAGTACTTC.

The chain has TRBV6-2 or TRBV6-3 and TRBJ2-3; D possibly corresponds to TRBD2 (6 bases). The CDR3 has 15 residues. Germline V CDR1 and CDR2: MNHEY, SVGEGT. The ends were cut back, 1 base at V and 3 bases at J, with 11 bases in the middle. CDR3 residues: CASSYFSGRTDTQYF. Written as DNA, the CDR3 is TGTGCCAGCAGTTACTTCTCTGGGAGGACAGATACGCAGTATTTT.

The chain is built from TRBV5-6 and TRBJ2-3; possible D gene TRBD1, 5 bases. Trimming shortened V by 2 bases and J by 8 bases, and 9 bases separated the two germline ends. Germline CDR1 reads SGHDT; CDR2 reads YYEEEE. CDR3 size: 12 residues. In DNA form, the CDR3 reads TGTGCCAGCAGCTTCGTTGGGGCTACGCAGTATTTT. Residues: CASSFVGATQYF.

V is TRBV12-3 or TRBV12-4 and J is TRBJ1-1; D ambiguous. Trimming shortened V by 3 bases and J by 3 bases, and 5 bases separated the two germline ends. CDR3 size: 12 residues. As DNA, the CDR3 is TGTGCCAGCAGTTTCCAGTACACTGAAGCTTTCTTT. The encoded protein is CASSFQYTEAFF.

The rearrangement joins TRBV2 to TRBJ1-3; 8 nucleotides line up with TRBD1. The CDR3 has 18 amino acids. The junction had 13 bases not matched to a gene; V was cut back by 6 bases and J by 0 bases. Germline values: CDR1 SNHLY, CDR2 FYNNEI. The CDR3 DNA is TGTGCCAGCAGGATCCGGGACAGGATTGGGCGCTCTGGAAACACCATATATTTT. This translates into CASRIRDRIGRSGNTIYF.

The chain combines TRBV10-3 with TRBJ1-1, with D maybe TRBD1 (6 bases). With 6 bases removed from V and 7 bases from J, the gap between germline ends came to 9 bases. Per germline, CDR1 ENHRY and CDR2 SYGVKD. The CDR3 has 11 amino acids. CDR3 DNA sequence: TGTGCCATCAGCACAGGGTTTGAAGCTTTCTTT. Its translation is CAISTGFEAFF.

This chain joins TRBV3-1 (or the pseudogene TRBV3-2) and TRBJ1-3; D not certain. Trimming pared 2 bases from V and 1 base from J, leaving 6 bases between. From germline, CDR1 is LGHDT and CDR2 YNNKEL (reference sequence). The CDR3 consists of 14 residues. CDR3 amino acids: CASSQSGSGNTIYF. CDR3 sequence (DNA): TGTGCCAGCAGCCAAAGCGGGTCTGGAAACACCATATATTTT.

This chain connects TRBV10-3 to TRBJ1-2, with a weak D call TRBD1 (6 bases). The CDR3 contains 13 residues. Trimming removed 5 bases at V and 5 bases at J, with 12 bases between. Germline V gene sequence: CDR1 ENHRY, CDR2 SYGVKD. CDR3 loop: CAISHEGGYGYTF. CDR3 bases: TGTGCCATCAGTCACGAAGGGGGTTATGGCTACACCTTC.

A single count supports this clone. V gene TRBV11-3 combines with J gene TRBJ1-5; tentative D call: TRBD1 (6 bases). Trimming removed 4 bases at V and 2 bases at J, with 18 bases between. The CDR3 runs 17 residues. Germline V gene sequence: CDR1 SGHNT, CDR2 YENEEA. CDR3 coding DNA: TGTGCCAGCAGCTGGATTACAGGGTTTGTTGGCAATCAGCCCCAGCATTTT. Translation gives CASSWITGFVGNQPQHF.

The rearrangement joins TRBV7-9 to TRBJ2-1; D is ambiguous. Trimming took 0 bases from V and 10 from J, leaving 7 bases between them. CDR1 SEHNR and CDR2 FQNEAQ come from the germline V gene (reference sequence). There are 12 residues in the CDR3. The CDR3 protein is CASSLAAGEQFF. DNA for the CDR3: TGTGCCAGCAGCTTAGCCGCTGGGGAGCAGTTCTTC.

V is TRBV5-1 and J is TRBJ1-2; D may be TRBD1 (5 bases). The CDR3 is made up of 12 amino acids. Per the germline V gene, CDR1 is SGHRS and CDR2 is YFSETQ. V shed 5 bases and J shed 2 bases, with 7 bases lying between them. The CDR3, as DNA: TGCGCCAGCAGTACAGGAAACTATGGCTACACCTTC. As protein: CASSTGNYGYTF.

A few counts support this clone. The rearrangement links TRBV7-9 to TRBJ2-5; no definite D call. The CDR3 length is 13 residues. Germline V CDR1 and CDR2: SEHNR, FQNEAQ (reference sequence). With 1 base removed from V and 5 bases from J, the gap between germline ends came to 8 bases. Here the CDR3 reads CASSLGNRETQYF. Here the CDR3 DNA reads TGTGCCAGCAGCTTAGGGAACCGGGAGACCCAGTACTTC.

CDR3 bases: TGTGCCAGCAGCCAAGAAATGAACCAGCAGTTCTTC. This gives the protein CASSQEMNQQFF. The genes are TRBV3-1 (or the pseudogene TRBV3-2) and TRBJ2-1; D remains ambiguous. The CDR3 has 12 amino acids. Germline values: CDR1 LGHDT, CDR2 YNNKEL (reference sequence). V was clipped by 0 bases and J by 11 bases, with 8 bases between them.

DNA for the CDR3: TGTGCCAGCAGCACTAGCGGGAGGGTCGGCACCGGGGAGCTGTTTTTT. Its translation: CASSTSGRVGTGELFF. The chain employs TRBV9 and TRBJ2-2; 13 nucleotides agree with TRBD2. This CDR3 has 16 amino acids. The germline CDR1 and CDR2 sequences are SGDLS and YYNGEE. Trimming cost V 4 bases and J 4 bases; bases outside gene matches: 4.